Below, one T cell receptor (beta chain) is given with its context. Its antigen is not known. The V and J ends lost 4 bases and 1 base, in that order; junction bases with no gene match: 15. Germline-derived CDR1 and CDR2 are SEHNR and FQNEAQ (reference sequence). The length of the CDR3 is 18 residues. Clones were sequenced by immunoSEQ multiplex PCR, and TCRdb holds only the in-frame ones, with some missing. The data contain around 26,000 clones, 81% of them singletons. This sample was taken from a study of PD-1 blockade in classical Hodgkin lymphoma. At the level of the study: Intravenous infusions of nivolumab 3 mg/kg reached patients every 2 weeks.

Whole-study results and caveats: It was CD4+ TCR diversity, not CD8+, that rose significantly by C4D1. Newly diagnosed patients reportedly had lower baseline TCR diversity than healthy donors. Repertoire differences lack defined causes, possibly disease activity or prior therapy.

Every patient experienced relapse after autologous stem cell transplantation, and brentuximab vedotin exposure varied. This clonotype was sampled from a human donor with classical Hodgkin lymphoma. The chain carries TRBV7-9 and TRBJ2-5, with 7 bases that match TRBD2. The source material was peripheral blood mononuclear cells (PBMCs), sampled before the second cycle of nivolumab. The CDR3 DNA follows: TGTGCCAGCAGCTCCTCTTTAACTAGCGCGGTCGTCCAAGAGACCCAGTACTTC. This gives the protein CASSSSLTSAVVQETQYF.